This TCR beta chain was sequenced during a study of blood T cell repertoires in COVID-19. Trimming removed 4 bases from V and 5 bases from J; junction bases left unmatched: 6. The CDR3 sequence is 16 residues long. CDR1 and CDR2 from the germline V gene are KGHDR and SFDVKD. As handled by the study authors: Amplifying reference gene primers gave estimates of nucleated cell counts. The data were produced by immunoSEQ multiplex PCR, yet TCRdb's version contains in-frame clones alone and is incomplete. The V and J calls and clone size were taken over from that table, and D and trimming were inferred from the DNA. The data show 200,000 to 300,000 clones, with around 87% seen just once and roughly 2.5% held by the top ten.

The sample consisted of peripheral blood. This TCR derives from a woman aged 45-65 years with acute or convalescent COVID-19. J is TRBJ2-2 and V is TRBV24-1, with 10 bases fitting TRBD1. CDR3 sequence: CATSDPGTGDTGELFF. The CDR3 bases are TGTGCCACCAGTGACCCCGGGACAGGGGATACCGGGGAGCTGTTTTTT.